Sample share makes the clone carrying this T cell receptor beta chain medium-sized (0.01 to 0.1%). This entry belongs to a study of T cell repertoires in ileal Crohn's disease. Study in general: Every patient was operated on for stricturing (about 60%) or penetrating (39%) complications.

TCRdb keeps only in-frame clones here, not all; method: immunoSEQ multiplex PCR. The top ten hold about 9.8% of the sample, which has fewer than 7,500 clones, about three quarters seen once. The TCR sequence derives from an adult with Crohn's disease. The sequenced material came from ileal tissue.

This CDR3 reads CASSLSGGDNEQFF. CDR3 DNA: TGTGCCAGCAGCTTGTCGGGGGGGGACAATGAGCAGTTCTTC. The chain combines TRBV7-3 with TRBJ2-1, with TRBD2 identical over 8 bases. This CDR3 region has 14 residues. Germline CDR1 reads SGHTA; CDR2 reads FQGTGA. V shed 3 bases, J shed 5 bases, and the junction held 3 bases outside the gene matches.